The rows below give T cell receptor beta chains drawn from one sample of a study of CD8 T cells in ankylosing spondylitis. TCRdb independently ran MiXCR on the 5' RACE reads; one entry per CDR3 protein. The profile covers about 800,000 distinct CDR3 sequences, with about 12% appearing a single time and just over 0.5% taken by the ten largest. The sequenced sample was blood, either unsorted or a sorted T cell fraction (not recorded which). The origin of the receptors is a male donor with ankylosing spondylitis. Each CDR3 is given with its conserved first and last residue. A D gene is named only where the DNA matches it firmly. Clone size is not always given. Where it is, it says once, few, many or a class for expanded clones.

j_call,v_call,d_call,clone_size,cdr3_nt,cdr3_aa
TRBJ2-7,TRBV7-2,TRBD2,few,TGTGCCAGCAGCTTTGGGACTAGCGGGGAGCCCTACGAGCAGTACTTC,CASSFGTSGEPYEQYF
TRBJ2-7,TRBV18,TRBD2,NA,TGTGCCAGCTCAGGGGAGGGTGACGGCGAGCAGTACTTC,CASSGEGDGEQYF
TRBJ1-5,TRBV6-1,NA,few,TGTGCCAGCAGCCCTCCCGGGACGGGTCAGCCCCAGCATTTT,CASSPPGTGQPQHF
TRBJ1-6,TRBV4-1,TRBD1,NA,TGCGCCAGCAGCCTCCGAGACAGGGGTAATTCACCCCTCCACTTT,CASSLRDRGNSPLHF
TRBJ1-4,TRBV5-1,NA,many,TGCGCCAGCAGCGGTACGGATAATGAAAAACTGTTTTTT,CASSGTDNEKLFF
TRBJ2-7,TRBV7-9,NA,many,TGTGCCAGCAGCTTATCTGGGGGGAACGAGCAGTACTTC,CASSLSGGNEQYF
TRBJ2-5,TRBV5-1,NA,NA,TGCGCCAGCAGCTCCCGGGACGATAGAAAGACCCAGTACTTC,CASSSRDDRKTQYF
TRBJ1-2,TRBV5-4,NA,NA,TGTGCCAGCAGCTTGGATTGGGGTCGGGGTGTTGGCTACACCTTC,CASSLDWGRGVGYTF
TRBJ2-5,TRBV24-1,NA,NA,TGTGCCACCAGTGATTTTGGTGCAGAGGAGACCCAGTACTTC,CATSDFGAEETQYF
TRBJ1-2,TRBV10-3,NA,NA,TGTTCCCTCTCGGGCGATGGCTACACCTTC,CSLSGDGYTF
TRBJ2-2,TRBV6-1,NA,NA,TGTGCCAGCAGTCCGCGACAGCACACCGGGGAGCTGTTTTTT,CASSPRQHTGELFF
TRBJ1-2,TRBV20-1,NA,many,TGCAGTGCTAGAGTAGCCATTCATTTCTATGGCTACACCTTC,CSARVAIHFYGYTF
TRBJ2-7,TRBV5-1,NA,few,TGCGCCAGCAGCCCACAGTGGGGGCTCTACGAGCAGTACTTC,CASSPQWGLYEQYF
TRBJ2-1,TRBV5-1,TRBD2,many,TGCGCCAGCAGCTGGGGACTAGTTGGCTCCTACAATGAGCAGTTCTTC,CASSWGLVGSYNEQFF
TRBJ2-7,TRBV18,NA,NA,TGTGCCAGCTCACCACCGGGGGGGCGCGGGTACGAGCAGTACTTC,CASSPPGGRGYEQYF
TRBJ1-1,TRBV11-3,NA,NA,TGTGCCAGCAGCTTACAGGGCGACAACACTGAAGCTTTCTTT,CASSLQGDNTEAFF
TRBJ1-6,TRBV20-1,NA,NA,TGCAGTGCTAGGCCATCGGGGAATTCACCCCTCCACTTT,CSARPSGNSPLHF
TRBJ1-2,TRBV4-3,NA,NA,TGCGCCAGCAGCCAAGCTGTCAGGGGAGGCTATGGCTACACCTTC,CASSQAVRGGYGYTF
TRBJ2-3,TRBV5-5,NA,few,TGTGCCAGCAGCTTGGCCCACCGGGGGCGTTACACAGATACGCAGTATTTT,CASSLAHRGRYTDTQYF
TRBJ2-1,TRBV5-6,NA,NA,TGTGCCAGCAGCTCTGTCCCATTGTGGGAGAATGAGCAGTTCTTC,CASSSVPLWENEQFF
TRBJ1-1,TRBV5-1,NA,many,TGCGCCAGCAGCTTGGACGGGCCGAACACTGAAGCTTTCTTT,CASSLDGPNTEAFF
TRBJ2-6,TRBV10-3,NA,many,TGTGCCACCACAGGGTCTGGGGCCAACGTCCTGACTTTC,CATTGSGANVLTF
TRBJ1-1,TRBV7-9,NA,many,TGTGCCAGCTCACGTAGGGGCAGGGACGGGGTGAACACTGAAGCTTTCTTT,CASSRRGRDGVNTEAFF
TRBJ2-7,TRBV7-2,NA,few,TGTGCCAGCAGCTTAGTGGCGGGCGGGACCTACGAGCAGTACTTC,CASSLVAGGTYEQYF
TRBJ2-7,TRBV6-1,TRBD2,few,TGTGCCAGCCGGGGGGGTCCCCCCTACGAGCAGTACTTC,CASRGGPPYEQYF
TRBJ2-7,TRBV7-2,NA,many,TGTGCCAGCAGCTTGGGTCCTTCCACCTACGAGCAGTACTTC,CASSLGPSTYEQYF
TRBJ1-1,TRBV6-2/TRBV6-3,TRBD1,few,TGTGCCAGCAGTTACTCGACTATCGGGACAGGATCGATTGAAGCTTTCTTT,CASSYSTIGTGSIEAFF
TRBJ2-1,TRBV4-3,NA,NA,TGCGCCAGCAGCCAAGATAGGGCCGGATACTACAATGAGCAGTTCTTC,CASSQDRAGYYNEQFF
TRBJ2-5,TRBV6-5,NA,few,TGTGCCAGCAGTTACAGGCAGGAAGAGACCCAGTACTTC,CASSYRQEETQYF
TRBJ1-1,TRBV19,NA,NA,TGTGCCAGTAGTGAGGATTTACTCACTGAAGCTTTCTTT,CASSEDLLTEAFF
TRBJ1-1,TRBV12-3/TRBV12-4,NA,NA,TGTGCCAGCAGTTTAGACCGGGGACGGGCCACTGAAGCTTTCTTT,CASSLDRGRATEAFF
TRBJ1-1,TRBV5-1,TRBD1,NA,TGCGCCAGCCAAACCGGGACAGGGAACACTGAAGCTTTCTTT,CASQTGTGNTEAFF
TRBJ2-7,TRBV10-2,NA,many,TGCGCCAGCAGGTTCACGGCCTACGAGCAGTACTTC,CASRFTAYEQYF
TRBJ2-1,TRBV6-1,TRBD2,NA,TGTGCCAGCAGTGACGGGCGGGAGTTGTACTACAATGAGCAGTTCTTC,CASSDGRELYYNEQFF
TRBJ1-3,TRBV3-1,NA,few,TGTGCCACCACGGGCGGCTTTACCTCTGGAAACACCATATATTTT,CATTGGFTSGNTIYF
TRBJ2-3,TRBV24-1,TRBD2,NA,TGTGCCACCAGTGATTTGGGGACTAGCGGGGCCACAGATACGCAGTATTTT,CATSDLGTSGATDTQYF
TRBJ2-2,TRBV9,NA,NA,TGTGCCAGCAGCGTCGGGCCCCACACCGGGGAGCTGTTTTTT,CASSVGPHTGELFF
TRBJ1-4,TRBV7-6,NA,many,TGTGCCAGCAGCTTAGCTGCAACTAATGAAAAACTGTTTTTT,CASSLAATNEKLFF
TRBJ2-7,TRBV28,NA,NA,TGTGCCAGCAGTTTACACACCATATACGAGCAGTACTTC,CASSLHTIYEQYF
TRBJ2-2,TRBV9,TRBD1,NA,TGTGCCAGCGGGAGACAGGGGTCTACCTTAGCCGGGGAGCTGTTTTTT,CASGRQGSTLAGELFF
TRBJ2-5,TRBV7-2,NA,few,TGTGCCAGCAGCTACCAACAGGGCATCGGGGAGACCCAGTACTTC,CASSYQQGIGETQYF
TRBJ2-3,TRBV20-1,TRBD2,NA,TGCAGTGCTTTCGGGACTAGCGGGAGCACGACGTATACGCAGTATTTT,CSAFGTSGSTTYTQYF